This T cell receptor (beta chain) comes out of a study of cytomegalovirus exposure and HLA in healthy donors. The PCR contained 60 Vbeta and 13 Jbeta primers. The assay was immunoSEQ multiplex PCR, and TCRdb's table has in-frame clones only and misses some. The sample lists around 89,000 clones; about 74% were seen once. The V gene lost 3 bases and the J gene lost 4 bases, with 10 bases spanning the gap. CDR3 size: 14 residues. Germline CDR1 and CDR2: LNHDA and SQIVND (reference sequence). The chain uses TRBV19 and TRBJ2-1, with D perhaps TRBD1 (6 bases). This TCR was sampled from a man aged 35-49 years in good health and CMV-seronegative. Sample: PBMCs. CDR3 sequence: CASSIGTRYNEQFF. The CDR3 DNA follows: TGTGCCAGTAGTATCGGGACAAGATACAATGAGCAGTTCTTC. Together with reference TRBV19 and TRBJ2-1, the CDR3 gives the full variable domain: DGGITQSPKYLFRKEGQNVTLSCEQNLNHDAMYWYRQDPGQGLRLIYYSQIVNDFQKGDIAEGYSVSREKKESFPLTVTSAQKNPTAFYLCASSIGTRYNEQFFGPGTRLTVL.